This TCR beta chain comes out of a study of CD8 T cells in Susac syndrome. RNA, at about 0.45 to 1 ug, was reverse transcribed with random hexamers. TCRdb re-analysed the immunoSEQ multiplex PCR reads in MiXCR, keeping a single row per CDR3 protein. The sample contains about 190,000 distinct CDR3 sequences, under 97% of which appear only once. Germline CDR1 and CDR2: DFQATT and SNEGSKA (reference sequence). V was clipped by 3 bases and J by 3 bases, with 12 bases between them. The CDR3 sequence is 13 residues long. The specimen was CD4+ T cells from PBMCs. The genes are TRBV20-1 and TRBJ2-7, with D unclear. This clonotype originated in a human donor with Susac syndrome. This CDR3 reads CSARGATIYEQYF. The CDR3 DNA follows: TGCAGTGCTAGGGGTGCGACGATCTACGAGCAGTACTTC.